One and the same sample provided the 10 T cell receptor beta chains below, sequenced in a study of shared clonotypes between healthy human individuals. Data came from immunoSEQ multiplex PCR; TCRdb stores just in-frame clones and leaves some out. The table records hundreds of thousands of clones, roughly three quarters of them present only once. Material: PBMCs. The receptors originated from a woman aged 40 to 50 in good health. Some clones in this sample may be carry-over from other donors' samples.

The V gene is TRBV28, the J gene TRBJ2-6; D is uncertain. CDR1 is MDHEN and CDR2 is SYDVKM in the germline V gene. The CDR3 is 16 amino acids. Trimming left V 3 bases short and J 0 bases short, with 9 bases between. DNA for the CDR3: TGTGCCAGCAGTTTCCGGATGAGCTCTGGGGCCAACGTCCTGACTTTC. Translating gives CASSFRMSSGANVLTF.

The chain links TRBV6-6 to TRBJ1-4, with unresolved D. Germline values: CDR1 MNHNY, CDR2 SVGAGI (reference sequence). Between the trimmed V and J ends, which lost 5 bases and 0 bases, there was a span of 10 bases. The CDR3 consists of 15 residues. For the CDR3, the DNA is TGTGCCAGCAGTGCACTACTTTCAACTAATGAAAAACTGTTTTTT. Its protein product is CASSALLSTNEKLFF.

The chain combines TRBV21-1 with TRBJ2-7; the table's D call, TRBD2, has no DNA check behind it. TRBV21-1 is recorded as a pseudogene. CDR3 length: 18 amino acids. CDR3 residues: CASSKPREIGGIRYEQYF. The CDR3 nucleotides read TGTGCCAGCAGCAAACCTCGGGAGATCGGGGGGATAAGGTACGAGCAGTACTTC.

This chain uses TRBV21-1 with TRBJ2-7. TRBV21-1 is an annotated pseudogene. The CDR3 is 10 amino acids. The CDR3 sequence is CASRVGEQYF. The CDR3 region has the DNA TGTGCCAGCAGGGTGGGGGAGCAGTACTTC.

This clone was counted only a few times. The chain joins TRBV6-5 to TRBJ2-7, with a tentative D call TRBD1 (6 bases). V was pared by 0 bases and J by 3 bases, with 9 bases between. The CDR3 sequence is 14 residues long. Germline CDR1 MNHEY, CDR2 SVGAGI. The CDR3 region is CASSYSQGSYEQYF. The CDR3 DNA reads as TGTGCCAGCAGTTACTCGCAGGGGAGCTACGAGCAGTACTTC.

This chain uses TRBV5-1 with TRBJ1-5, with 8 nucleotides matching TRBD1. The CDR3 loop spans 15 amino acids. The ends lost 1 base at V and 6 bases at J; junction bases unmatched: 6. Germline V CDR1 and CDR2: SGHRS, YFSETQ. CDR3 residues: CASSLTGGESQPQHF. CDR3 sequence (DNA): TGCGCCAGCAGCTTGACAGGGGGGGAGAGTCAGCCCCAGCATTTT.

The chain employs TRBV30 and TRBJ2-3; 11 nucleotides match TRBD2. The ends lost 0 bases at V and 4 bases at J; junction bases unmatched: 9. Germline V gene lookup returns CDR1 GTSNPN and CDR2 SVGIG (reference sequence). CDR3 length: 17 residues. The CDR3 coding sequence is TGTGCCTGGAGTGTAAGGGGTCTAGCGGGAGGACCAGATACGCAGTATTTT. The encoded protein is CAWSVRGLAGGPDTQYF.

This clone has more than one count but fewer than ten. The chain links TRBV7-2 to TRBJ1-2; 7 nucleotides agree with TRBD1. CDR1 and CDR2 (germline): SGHTA, FQGNSA. The CDR3 length is 13 residues. V lost 4 bases, J lost 6 bases, and 5 bases stayed unmatched. For the CDR3, the DNA is TGTGCCAGCAGCTCGGGACAGCTCAATGGCTACACCTTC. Translation: CASSSGQLNGYTF.

The DNA for the CDR3 is TGTGCCAGCACTCAGAGGGGAGTAGTGTACGGCTACACCTTC. Translating it yields CASTQRGVVYGYTF. J is TRBJ1-2 and V is TRBV2; TRBD1 might be the D (5 bases). The germline CDR1 and CDR2 sequences are SNHLY and FYNNEI. The CDR3 extends over 14 amino acids. Between the trimmed V and J ends, which lost 7 bases and 8 bases, there was a span of 20 bases.

The chain links TRBV12-5 to TRBJ2-2; possible D gene TRBD2, 6 bases. Between the trimmed V and J ends, which lost 5 bases and 3 bases, there was a span of 13 bases. Germline V gene lookup returns CDR1 LGHNT and CDR2 FRNRAP. There are 15 residues in the CDR3. CDR3 sequence reads: CASGLGTPYTGELFF. The DNA of the CDR3 is TGTGCTAGTGGTCTCGGGACTCCTTACACCGGGGAGCTGTTTTTT.